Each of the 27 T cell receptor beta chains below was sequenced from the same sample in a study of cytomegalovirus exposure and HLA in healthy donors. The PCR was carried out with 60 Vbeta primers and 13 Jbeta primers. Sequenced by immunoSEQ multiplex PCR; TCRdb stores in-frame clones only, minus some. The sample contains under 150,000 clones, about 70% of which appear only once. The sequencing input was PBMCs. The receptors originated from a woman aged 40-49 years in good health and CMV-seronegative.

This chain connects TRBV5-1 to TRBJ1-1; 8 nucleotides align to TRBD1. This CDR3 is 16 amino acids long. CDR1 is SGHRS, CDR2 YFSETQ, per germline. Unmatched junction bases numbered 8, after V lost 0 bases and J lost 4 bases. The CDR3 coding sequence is TGCGCCAGCAGCTTGGACTCAGGGGGCAGCGGCACTGAAGCTTTCTTT. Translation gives CASSLDSGGSGTEAFF.

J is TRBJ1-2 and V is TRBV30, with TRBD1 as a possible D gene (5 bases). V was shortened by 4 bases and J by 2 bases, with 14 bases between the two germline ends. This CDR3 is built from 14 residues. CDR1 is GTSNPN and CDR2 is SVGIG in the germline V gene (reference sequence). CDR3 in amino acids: CAWNTGRTNYGYTF. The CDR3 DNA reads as TGTGCCTGGAATACTGGACGGACAAACTATGGCTACACCTTC.

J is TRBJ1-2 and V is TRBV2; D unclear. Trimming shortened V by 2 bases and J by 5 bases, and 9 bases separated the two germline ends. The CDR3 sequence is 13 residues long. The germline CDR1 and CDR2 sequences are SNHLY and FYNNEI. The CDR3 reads CASSETEPYGYTF. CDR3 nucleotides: TGTGCCAGCAGTGAAACAGAACCATATGGCTACACCTTC.

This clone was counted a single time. The CDR3 spells CASSEPGQRNSPLHF. CDR3 coding DNA: TGTGCCAGCAGTGAACCGGGACAGAGGAATTCACCCCTCCACTTT. The chain joins TRBV25-1 to TRBJ1-6; 7 positions agree with TRBD1. Germline V gives CDR1 MGHDK, CDR2 SYGVNS. The junction had 5 bases not matched to a gene; V was cut back by 2 bases and J by 7 bases. The CDR3 is made up of 15 amino acids.

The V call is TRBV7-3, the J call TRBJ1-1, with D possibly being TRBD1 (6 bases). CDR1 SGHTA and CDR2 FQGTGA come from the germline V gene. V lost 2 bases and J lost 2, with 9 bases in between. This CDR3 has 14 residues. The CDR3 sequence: CASSLQDSNTEAFF. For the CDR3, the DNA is TGTGCCAGCAGCTTACAGGACAGCAACACTGAAGCTTTCTTT.

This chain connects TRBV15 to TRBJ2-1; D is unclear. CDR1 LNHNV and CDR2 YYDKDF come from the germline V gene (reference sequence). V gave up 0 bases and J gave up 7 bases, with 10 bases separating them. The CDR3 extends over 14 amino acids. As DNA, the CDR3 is TGTGCCACCAGCAGAGATAGTGGTACGAATGAGCAGTTCTTC. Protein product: CATSRDSGTNEQFF.

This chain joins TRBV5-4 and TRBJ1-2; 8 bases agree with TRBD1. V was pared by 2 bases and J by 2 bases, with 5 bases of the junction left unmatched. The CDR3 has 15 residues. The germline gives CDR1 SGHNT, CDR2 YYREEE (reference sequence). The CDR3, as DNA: TGTGCCAGCAGCTTACGGACAGGGCAGAACTATGGCTACACCTTC. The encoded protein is CASSLRTGQNYGYTF.

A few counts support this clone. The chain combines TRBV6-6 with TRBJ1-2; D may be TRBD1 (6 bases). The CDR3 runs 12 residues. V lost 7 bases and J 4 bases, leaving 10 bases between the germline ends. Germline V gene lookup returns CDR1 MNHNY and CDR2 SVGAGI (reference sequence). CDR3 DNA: TGTGCCAGCATCACAGGGTCCTATGGCTACACCTTC. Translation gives CASITGSYGYTF.

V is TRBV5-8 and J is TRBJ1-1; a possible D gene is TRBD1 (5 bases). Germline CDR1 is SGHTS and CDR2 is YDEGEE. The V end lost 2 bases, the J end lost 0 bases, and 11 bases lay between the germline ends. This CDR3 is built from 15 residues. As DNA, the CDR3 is TGTGCCAGCAGCTTTCACGGGGGGATGAACACTGAAGCTTTCTTT. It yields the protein CASSFHGGMNTEAFF.

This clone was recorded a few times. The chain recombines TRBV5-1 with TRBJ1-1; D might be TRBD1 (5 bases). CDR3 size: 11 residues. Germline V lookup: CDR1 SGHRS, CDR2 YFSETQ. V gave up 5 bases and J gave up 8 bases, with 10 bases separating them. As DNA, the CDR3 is TGCGCCAGCAGACTGGAGGGGGAAGCTTTCTTT. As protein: CASRLEGEAFF.

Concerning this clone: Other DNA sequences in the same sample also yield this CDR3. As DNA, the CDR3 is TGTGCCAGCAGTTCTGACAGGGCCTATGGCTACACCTTC. The encoded protein is CASSSDRAYGYTF. This chain links TRBV28 with TRBJ1-2; the match to TRBD1 covers 7 bases. The CDR3 is made up of 13 amino acids. V gave up 4 bases and J gave up 4 bases; unmatched junction bases: 3. CDR1 MDHEN and CDR2 SYDVKM come from the germline V gene.

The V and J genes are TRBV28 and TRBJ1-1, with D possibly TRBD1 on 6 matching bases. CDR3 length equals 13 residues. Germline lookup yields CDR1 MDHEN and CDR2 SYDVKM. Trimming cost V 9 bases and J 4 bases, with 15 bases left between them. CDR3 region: CASGDRLGTEAFF. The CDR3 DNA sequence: TGTGCCAGTGGAGACAGGTTAGGCACTGAAGCTTTCTTT.

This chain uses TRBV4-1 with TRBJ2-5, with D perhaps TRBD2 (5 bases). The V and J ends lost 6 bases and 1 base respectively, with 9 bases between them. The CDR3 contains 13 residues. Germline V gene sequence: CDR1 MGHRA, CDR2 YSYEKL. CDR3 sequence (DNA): TGCGCCAGCAGTCGGGGTCCCCAAGAGACCCAGTACTTC. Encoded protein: CASSRGPQETQYF.

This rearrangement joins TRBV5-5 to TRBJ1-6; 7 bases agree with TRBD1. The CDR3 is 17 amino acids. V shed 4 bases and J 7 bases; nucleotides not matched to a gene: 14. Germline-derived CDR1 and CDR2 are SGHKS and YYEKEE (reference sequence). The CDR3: CASSPYPPGQSNSPLHF. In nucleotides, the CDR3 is TGTGCCAGCAGCCCGTACCCTCCGGGACAGAGCAATTCACCCCTCCACTTT.

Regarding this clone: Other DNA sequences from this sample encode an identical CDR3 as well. CDR3 nucleotides: TGTGCCAGCAGCTCGACAGGGTCCACAGATACGCAGTATTTT. Translation: CASSSTGSTDTQYF. The V and J genes are TRBV5-6 and TRBJ2-3; 7 nucleotides line up with TRBD1. There are 14 residues in the CDR3. Germline CDR1 SGHDT, CDR2 YYEEEE. The V gene end was trimmed by 3 bases and the J gene end by 2 bases; junction bases not matched to a gene: 3.

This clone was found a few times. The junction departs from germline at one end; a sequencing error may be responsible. The CDR3 bases are TGTGCCAGCAGTGAAGCGCTCGTTATGAGGCGGGGGGGCTCCCACGAGCAGTACTTC. This sequence encodes CASSEALVMRRGGSHEQYF. The chain combines TRBV6-1 with TRBJ2-7, with 9 bases fitting TRBD2. The V gene's germline CDR1 is MNHNS and CDR2 SASEGT. This CDR3 has 19 amino acids.

CDR3 DNA: TGCGCCAGCAGCCAGCCGGGACAGGGGGCTGGTCAGCCCCAGCATTTT. It specifies CASSQPGQGAGQPQHF. This chain connects TRBV4-1 to TRBJ1-5; 12 bases fit TRBD1. V lost 3 bases to trimming and J lost 6 bases; unmatched junction nucleotides: 6. This CDR3 has 16 residues. Germline-derived CDR1 and CDR2 are MGHRA and YSYEKL.

The CDR3 reads CASSIVGGEAFF. CDR3 coding DNA: TGTGCCAGTAGTATAGTGGGGGGTGAAGCTTTCTTT. The V gene is TRBV19, the J gene TRBJ1-1; tentatively, D is TRBD1 (5 bases). The V end was cut by 1 base, the J end by 7 bases, with 7 bases between. CDR3 size: 12 residues. Germline values: CDR1 LNHDA, CDR2 SQIVND (reference sequence).

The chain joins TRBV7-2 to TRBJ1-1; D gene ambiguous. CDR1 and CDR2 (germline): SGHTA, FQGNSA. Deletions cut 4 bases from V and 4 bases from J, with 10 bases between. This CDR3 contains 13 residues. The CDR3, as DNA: TGTGCCAGCAGCTCCCAGGAGGGCACTGAAGCTTTCTTT. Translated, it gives CASSSQEGTEAFF.

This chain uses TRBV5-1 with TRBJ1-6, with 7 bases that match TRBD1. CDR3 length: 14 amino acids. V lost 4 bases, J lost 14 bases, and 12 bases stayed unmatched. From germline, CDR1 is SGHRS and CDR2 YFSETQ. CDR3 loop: CASSAGQLREALHF. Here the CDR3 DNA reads TGCGCCAGCAGCGCGGGACAGCTCCGCGAGGCCCTCCACTTT.

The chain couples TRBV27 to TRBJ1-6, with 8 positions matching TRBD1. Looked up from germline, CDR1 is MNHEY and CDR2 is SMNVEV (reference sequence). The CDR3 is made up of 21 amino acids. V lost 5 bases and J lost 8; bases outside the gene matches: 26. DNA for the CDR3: TGTGCCAGCAGTCCCCCCGCATACGGCAGGGGGCCAAGGATAGGTGATTCACCCCTCCACTTT. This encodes CASSPPAYGRGPRIGDSPLHF.

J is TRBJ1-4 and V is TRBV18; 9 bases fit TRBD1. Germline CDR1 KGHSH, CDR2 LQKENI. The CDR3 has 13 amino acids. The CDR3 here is CASGQGKREKLFF. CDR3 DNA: TGTGCTAGTGGACAGGGGAAGAGAGAAAAACTGTTTTTT. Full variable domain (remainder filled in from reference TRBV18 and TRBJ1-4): NAGVMQNPRHLVRRRGQEARLRCSPMKGHSHVYWYRQLPEEGLKFMVYLQKENIIDESGMPKERFSAEFPKEGPSILRIQQVVRGDSAAYFCASGQGKREKLFFGSGTQLSVL.

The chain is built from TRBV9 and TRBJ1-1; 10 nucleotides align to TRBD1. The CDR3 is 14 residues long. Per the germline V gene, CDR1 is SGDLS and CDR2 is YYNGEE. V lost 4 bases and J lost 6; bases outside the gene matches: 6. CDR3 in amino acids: CASSMGQGSPEAFF. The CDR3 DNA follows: TGTGCCAGCAGCATGGGACAGGGGTCCCCTGAAGCTTTCTTT.

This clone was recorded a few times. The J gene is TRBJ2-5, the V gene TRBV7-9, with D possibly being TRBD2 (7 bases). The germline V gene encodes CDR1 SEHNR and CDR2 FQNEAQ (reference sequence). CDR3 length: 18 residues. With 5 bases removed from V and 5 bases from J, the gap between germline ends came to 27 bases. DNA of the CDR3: TGTGCCAGCAGCCCCCCCCGTTCTGGTGGGGGGGCGAGGGAGACCCAGTACTTC. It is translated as CASSPPRSGGGARETQYF.

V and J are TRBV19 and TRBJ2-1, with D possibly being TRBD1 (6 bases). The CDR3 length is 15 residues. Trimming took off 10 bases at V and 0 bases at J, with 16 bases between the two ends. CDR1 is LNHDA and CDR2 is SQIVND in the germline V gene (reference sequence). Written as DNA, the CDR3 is TGTGCCACCTCAGGAACAGGGTACTCCTACAATGAGCAGTTCTTC. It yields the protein CATSGTGYSYNEQFF.

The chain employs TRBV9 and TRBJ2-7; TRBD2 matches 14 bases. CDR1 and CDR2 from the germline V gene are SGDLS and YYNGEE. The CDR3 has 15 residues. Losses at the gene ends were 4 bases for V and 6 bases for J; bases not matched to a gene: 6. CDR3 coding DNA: TGTGCCAGCAGCCCCCGACTAGCGGGGGGGCTCGAGCAGTACTTC. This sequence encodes CASSPRLAGGLEQYF.

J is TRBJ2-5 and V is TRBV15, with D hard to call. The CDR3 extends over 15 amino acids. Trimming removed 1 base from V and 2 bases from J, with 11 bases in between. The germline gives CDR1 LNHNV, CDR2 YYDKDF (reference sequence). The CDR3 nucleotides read TGTGCCACCAGCAGAGTGAGACTTTTGCAAGAGACCCAGTACTTC. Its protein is CATSRVRLLQETQYF.